The T cell receptor beta chain described here comes from a study of Ad26.COV2.S vaccination and SARS-CoV-2 variants. Overall study context: It was the COV1001 Ad26.COV2.S trial arm that included the donor. Dosing was one shot or two shots 56 days apart.

In its sample, this clone was seen once. The target antigen is unknown. The sample's treatment: over 15 received Ad26.COV2.S at low or high dose, single or two shots; several received placebo; per-sample allocation not given. Material that was analyzed had been drawn on day 63 after the first vaccine or placebo injection. Whole-study findings and limits: Total T cell responses may have been underestimated by the TCR breadth and depth analyses. Measurement of non-spike TCR breadth gave similar results in vaccine and placebo recipients.

Method: immunoSEQ multiplex PCR; TCRdb's copy keeps in-frame clones and lacks some. The table records around 250,000 clones, approximately 88% of them present only once. This specimen was peripheral blood, taken in a trial of Ad26.COV2.S vaccine versus placebo. The TCR originated in a person between 18 and 65 years old who received the Ad26.COV2.S COVID-19 vaccine or a placebo.

The CDR3, as DNA: TGTGCCACCAGCAGGGATACAGGGAGCCCCCAAGAGACCCAGTACTTC. Translation gives CATSRDTGSPQETQYF. The chain recombines TRBV15 with TRBJ2-5, with D possibly TRBD1 on 6 matching bases. Trimming stripped 3 bases from V and 1 base from J, with 15 bases between. Per the germline V gene, CDR1 is LNHNV and CDR2 is YYDKDF (reference sequence). The CDR3 covers 16 residues.